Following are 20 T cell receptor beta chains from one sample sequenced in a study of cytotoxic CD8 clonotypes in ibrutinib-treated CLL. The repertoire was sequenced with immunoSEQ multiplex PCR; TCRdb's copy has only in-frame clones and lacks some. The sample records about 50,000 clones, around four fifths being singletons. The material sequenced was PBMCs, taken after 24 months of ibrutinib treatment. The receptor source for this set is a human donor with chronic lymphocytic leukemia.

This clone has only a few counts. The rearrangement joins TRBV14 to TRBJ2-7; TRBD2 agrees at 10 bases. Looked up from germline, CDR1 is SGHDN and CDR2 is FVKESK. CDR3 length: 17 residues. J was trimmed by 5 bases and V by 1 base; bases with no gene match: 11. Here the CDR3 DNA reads TGTGCCAGCAGCCAAGCCTACCCGGCTAGCGGGAGACACGAGCAGTACTTC. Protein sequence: CASSQAYPASGRHEQYF.

CDR3 sequence: CASSLLTENTEAFF. CDR3 nucleotides: TGTGCCAGCAGCCTCCTGACAGAGAACACTGAAGCTTTCTTT. V and J are TRBV7-7 and TRBJ1-1; TRBD1 might be the D (5 bases). In germline, CDR1 is SSHAT, CDR2 FNYEAQ (reference sequence). Trimming removed 5 bases at V and 1 base at J, with 11 bases between. This CDR3 is built from 14 residues.

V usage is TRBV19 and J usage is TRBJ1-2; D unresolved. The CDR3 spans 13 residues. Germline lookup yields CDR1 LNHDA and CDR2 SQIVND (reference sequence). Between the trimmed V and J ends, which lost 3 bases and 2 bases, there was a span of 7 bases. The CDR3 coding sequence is TGTGCCAGTAGTATCTCGGGGAACTATGGCTACACCTTC. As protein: CASSISGNYGYTF.

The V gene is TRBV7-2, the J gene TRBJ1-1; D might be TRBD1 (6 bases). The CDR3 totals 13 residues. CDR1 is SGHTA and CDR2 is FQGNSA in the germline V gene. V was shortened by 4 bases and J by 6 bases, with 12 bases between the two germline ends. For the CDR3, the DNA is TGTGCCAGCAGCTCGAGACAGGTACCTGAAGCTTTCTTT. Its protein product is CASSSRQVPEAFF.

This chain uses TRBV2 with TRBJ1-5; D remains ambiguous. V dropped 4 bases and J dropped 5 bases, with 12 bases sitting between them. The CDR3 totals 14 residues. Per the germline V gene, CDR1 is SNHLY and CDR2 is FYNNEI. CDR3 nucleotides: TGTGCCAGCAGTGTGGGGAACCGAGATCAGCCCCAGCATTTT. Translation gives CASSVGNRDQPQHF.

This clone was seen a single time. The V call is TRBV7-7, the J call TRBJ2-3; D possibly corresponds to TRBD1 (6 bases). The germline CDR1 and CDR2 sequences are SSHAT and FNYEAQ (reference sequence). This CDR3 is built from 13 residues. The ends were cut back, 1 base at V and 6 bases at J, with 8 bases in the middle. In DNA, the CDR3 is TGTGCCAGCAGCTTAGGCAGGGGTGATACGCAGTATTTT. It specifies CASSLGRGDTQYF.

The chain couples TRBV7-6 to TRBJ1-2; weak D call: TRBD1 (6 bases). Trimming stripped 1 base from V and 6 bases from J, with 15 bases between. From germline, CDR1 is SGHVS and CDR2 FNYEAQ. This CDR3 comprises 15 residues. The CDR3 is CASSLGDGGWDGYTF. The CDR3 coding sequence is TGTGCCAGCAGCTTAGGTGATGGGGGCTGGGATGGCTACACCTTC.

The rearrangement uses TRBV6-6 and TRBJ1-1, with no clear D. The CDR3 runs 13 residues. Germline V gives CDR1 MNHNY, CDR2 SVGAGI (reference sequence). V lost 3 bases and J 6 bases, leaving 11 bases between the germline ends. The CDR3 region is CASSYPPEAEAFF. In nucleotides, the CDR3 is TGTGCCAGCAGTTATCCGCCGGAGGCTGAAGCTTTCTTT.

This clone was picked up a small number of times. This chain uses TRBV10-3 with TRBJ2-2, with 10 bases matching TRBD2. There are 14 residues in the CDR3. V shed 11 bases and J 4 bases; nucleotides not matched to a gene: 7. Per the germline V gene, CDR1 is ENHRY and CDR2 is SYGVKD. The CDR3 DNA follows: TGTGCCGTACAGCGGGAGGGCGTCACCGGGGAGCTGTTTTTT. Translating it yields CAVQREGVTGELFF.

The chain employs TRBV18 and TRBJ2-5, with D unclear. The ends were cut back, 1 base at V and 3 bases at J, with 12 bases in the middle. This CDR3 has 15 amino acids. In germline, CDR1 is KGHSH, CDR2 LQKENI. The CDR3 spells CASSPLSLAEETQYF. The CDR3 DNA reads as TGTGCCAGCTCACCACTTAGTCTGGCGGAAGAGACCCAGTACTTC.

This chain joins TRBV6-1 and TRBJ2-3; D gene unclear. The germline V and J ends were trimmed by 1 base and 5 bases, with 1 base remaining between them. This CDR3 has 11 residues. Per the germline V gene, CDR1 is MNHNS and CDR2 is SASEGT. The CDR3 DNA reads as TGTGCCAGCAGTGAAGGAGATACGCAGTATTTT. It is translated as CASSEGDTQYF.

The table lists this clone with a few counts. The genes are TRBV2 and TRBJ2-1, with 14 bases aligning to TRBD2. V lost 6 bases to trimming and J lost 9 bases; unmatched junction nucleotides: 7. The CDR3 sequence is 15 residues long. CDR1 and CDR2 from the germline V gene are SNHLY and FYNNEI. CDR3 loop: CASSGGLAGDFEQFF. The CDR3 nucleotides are TGTGCCAGCAGCGGGGGACTAGCGGGAGACTTTGAGCAGTTCTTC.

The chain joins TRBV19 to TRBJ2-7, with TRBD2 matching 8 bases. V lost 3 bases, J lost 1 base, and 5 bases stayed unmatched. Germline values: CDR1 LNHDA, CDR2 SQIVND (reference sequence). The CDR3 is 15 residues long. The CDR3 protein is CASSISPSGSYEQYF. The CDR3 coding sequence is TGTGCCAGTAGTATCTCCCCTAGCGGGTCCTACGAGCAGTACTTC.

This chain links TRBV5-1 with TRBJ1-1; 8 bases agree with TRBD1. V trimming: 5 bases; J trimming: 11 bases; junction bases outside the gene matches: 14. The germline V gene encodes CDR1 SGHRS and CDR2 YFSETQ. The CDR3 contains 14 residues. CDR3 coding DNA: TGCGCCAGCAGACACGGACAGGGTAAGGATGTGGCTTTCTTT. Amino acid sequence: CASRHGQGKDVAFF.

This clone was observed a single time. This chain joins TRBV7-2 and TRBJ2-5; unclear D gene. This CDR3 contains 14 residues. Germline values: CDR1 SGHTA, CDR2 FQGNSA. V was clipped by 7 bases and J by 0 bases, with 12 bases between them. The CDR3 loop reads CASTLFADQETQYF. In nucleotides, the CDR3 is TGTGCCAGCACCCTATTTGCGGACCAAGAGACCCAGTACTTC.

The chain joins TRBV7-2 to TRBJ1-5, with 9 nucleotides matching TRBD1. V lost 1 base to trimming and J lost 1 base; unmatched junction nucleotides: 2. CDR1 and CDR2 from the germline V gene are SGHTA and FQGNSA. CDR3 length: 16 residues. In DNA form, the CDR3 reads TGTGCCAGCAGCTTAGGGGACAGGGTAAGCAATCAGCCCCAGCATTTT. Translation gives CASSLGDRVSNQPQHF.

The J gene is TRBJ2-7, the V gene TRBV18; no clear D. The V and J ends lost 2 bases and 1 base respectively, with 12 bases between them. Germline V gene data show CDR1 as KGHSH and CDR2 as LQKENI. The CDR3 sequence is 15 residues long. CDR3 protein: CASSPWTEESYEQYF. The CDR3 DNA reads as TGTGCCAGCTCACCATGGACCGAAGAGTCCTACGAGCAGTACTTC.

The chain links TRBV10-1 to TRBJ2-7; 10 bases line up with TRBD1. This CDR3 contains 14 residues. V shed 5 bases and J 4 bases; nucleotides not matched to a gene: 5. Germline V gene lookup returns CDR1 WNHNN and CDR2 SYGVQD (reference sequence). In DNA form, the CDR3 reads TGCGCCAGCAGTCCGGGACAGGGGTGGTACGAGCAGTACTTC. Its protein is CASSPGQGWYEQYF.

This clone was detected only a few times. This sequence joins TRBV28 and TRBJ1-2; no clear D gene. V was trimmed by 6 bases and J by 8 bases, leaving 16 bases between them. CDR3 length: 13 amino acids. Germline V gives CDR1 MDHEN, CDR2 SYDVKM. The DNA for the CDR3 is TGTGCCAGCAGCGCTCTGCAGCTTTCGGGCTACACCTTC. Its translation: CASSALQLSGYTF.

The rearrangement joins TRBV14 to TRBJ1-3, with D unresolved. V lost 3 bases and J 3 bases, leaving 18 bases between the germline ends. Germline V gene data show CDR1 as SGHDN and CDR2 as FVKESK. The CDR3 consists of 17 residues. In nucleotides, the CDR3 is TGTGCCAGCAGCCACCGCGATGTAGGGTATTATGGAAACACCATATATTTT. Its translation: CASSHRDVGYYGNTIYF.